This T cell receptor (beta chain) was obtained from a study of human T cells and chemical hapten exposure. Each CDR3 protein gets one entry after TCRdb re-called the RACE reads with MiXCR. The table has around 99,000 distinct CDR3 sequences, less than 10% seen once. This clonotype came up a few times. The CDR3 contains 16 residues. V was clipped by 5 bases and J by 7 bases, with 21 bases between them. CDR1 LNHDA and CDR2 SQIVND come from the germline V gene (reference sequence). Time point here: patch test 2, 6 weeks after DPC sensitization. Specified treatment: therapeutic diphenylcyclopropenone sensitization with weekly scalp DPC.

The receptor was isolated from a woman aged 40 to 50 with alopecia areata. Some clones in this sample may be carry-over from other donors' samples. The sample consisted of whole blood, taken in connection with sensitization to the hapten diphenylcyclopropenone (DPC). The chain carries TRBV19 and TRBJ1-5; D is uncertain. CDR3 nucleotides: TGTGCCAGTAGTGAGGATCGGCGTGGGATAGGGCAGCCCCAGCATTTT. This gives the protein CASSEDRRGIGQPQHF.